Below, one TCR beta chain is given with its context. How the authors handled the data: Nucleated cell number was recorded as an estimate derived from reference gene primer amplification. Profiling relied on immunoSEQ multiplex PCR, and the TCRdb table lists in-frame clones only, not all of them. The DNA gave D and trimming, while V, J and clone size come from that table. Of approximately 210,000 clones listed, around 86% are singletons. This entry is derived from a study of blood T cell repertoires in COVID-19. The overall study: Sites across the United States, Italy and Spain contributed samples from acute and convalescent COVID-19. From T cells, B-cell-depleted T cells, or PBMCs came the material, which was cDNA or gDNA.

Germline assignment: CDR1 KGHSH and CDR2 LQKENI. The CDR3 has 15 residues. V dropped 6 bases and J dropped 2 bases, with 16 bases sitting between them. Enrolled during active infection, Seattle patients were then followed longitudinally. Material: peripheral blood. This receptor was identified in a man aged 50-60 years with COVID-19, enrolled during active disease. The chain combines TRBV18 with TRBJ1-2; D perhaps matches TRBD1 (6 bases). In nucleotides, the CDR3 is TGTGCCAGCTCCCTCGGTTCGGACAGCAACTATGGCTACACCTTC. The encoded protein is CASSLGSDSNYGYTF. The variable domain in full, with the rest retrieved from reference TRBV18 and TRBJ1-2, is NAGVMQNPRHLVRRRGQEARLRCSPMKGHSHVYWYRQLPEEGLKFMVYLQKENIIDESGMPKERFSAEFPKEGPSILRIQQVVRGDSAAYFCASSLGSDSNYGYTFGSGTRLTVV.